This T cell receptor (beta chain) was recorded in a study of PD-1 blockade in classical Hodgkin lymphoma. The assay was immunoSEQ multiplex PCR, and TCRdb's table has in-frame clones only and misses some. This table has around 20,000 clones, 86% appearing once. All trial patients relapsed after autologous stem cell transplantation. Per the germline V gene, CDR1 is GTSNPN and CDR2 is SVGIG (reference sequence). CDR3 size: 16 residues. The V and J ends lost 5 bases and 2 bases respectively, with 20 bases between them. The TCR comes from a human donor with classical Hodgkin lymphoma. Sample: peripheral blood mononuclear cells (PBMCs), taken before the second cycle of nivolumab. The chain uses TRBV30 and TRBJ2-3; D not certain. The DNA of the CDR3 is TGTGCCTGGTCTCCCCGGATAGGCGAAAACACAGATACGCAGTATTTT. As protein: CAWSPRIGENTDTQYF.